These T cell receptor beta chains were read from a single sample in a study of human T cells and chemical hapten exposure. Each CDR3 protein gets one entry after TCRdb re-called the RACE reads with MiXCR. The table has about 340,000 distinct CDR3 sequences, approximately 6.3% seen once. Sequenced here: whole blood, sampled in connection with sensitization to the hapten diphenylcyclopropenone (DPC). The origin of the receptors is a woman between 18 and 30 years old with alopecia areata. Some clones in this sample may be carry-over from other donors' samples. CDR3s include the opening cysteine and the closing phenylalanine or tryptophan.

v_call	j_call	cdr3_aa
TRBV20-1	TRBJ2-3	CSSGQGWTDTQYF
TRBV20-1	TRBJ2-1	CSARDYSGGARDEQFF
TRBV5-1	TRBJ2-1	CASSSGGPGFF
TRBV5-1	TRBJ2-5	CASSLGSTSADPYQETQYF
TRBV27	TRBJ2-3	CASSFGGGSADTQYF
TRBV6-5	TRBJ2-3	CASSYSKTGLFTDTQYF
TRBV2	TRBJ2-2	CASSEQASGTGELFF
TRBV12-3/TRBV12-4	TRBJ2-3	CASSFWLAGSDTQYF
TRBV6-2/TRBV6-3	TRBJ1-5	CASSYGGYNQPQHF
TRBV20-1	TRBJ2-3	CSAQSGANTDTQYF
TRBV7-3	TRBJ2-3	CASSSLPPEGTSGSYTDTQYF
TRBV19	TRBJ1-2	CASSTSGRRSNYGYTF
TRBV12-3/TRBV12-4	TRBJ1-2	CASIVGVRGYTF
TRBV27	TRBJ2-1	CASSLSWQRQDEQFF
TRBV27	TRBJ1-1	CASRQQGSEAFF
TRBV28	TRBJ1-5	CASSFLRGQGENNQPQHF
TRBV12-3/TRBV12-4	TRBJ2-7	CASSFRADYEQYF
TRBV3-1	TRBJ2-3	CASSLGNTQYF
TRBV11-2	TRBJ2-2	CASSLVGVEAGELFF
TRBV11-2	TRBJ1-1	CASRGPPGQLNTEAFF
TRBV7-2	TRBJ2-1	CASSLGQGGGEQFF
TRBV5-4	TRBJ1-1	CASSGTGSIMDTEAFF
TRBV9	TRBJ2-3	CASSVGTFPITDTQYF
TRBV7-2	TRBJ1-1	CASSPYLNTEAFF
TRBV6-6	TRBJ2-1	CASSYMDSSYNEQFF
TRBV10-3	TRBJ2-5	CAIRDTGEETQYF
TRBV25-1	TRBJ2-7	CASKDAYSYEQYF
TRBV24-1	TRBJ2-7	CATSDGGLTQGYEQYF
TRBV5-1	TRBJ2-3	CASSLAGAQNTQYF
TRBV2	TRBJ2-3	CASSRRGSADTQYF
TRBV3-1	TRBJ2-5	CASSRIPGRQKETQYF
TRBV11-2	TRBJ1-4	CASRGTGGEANEKLFF
TRBV6-1	TRBJ1-6	CASGRDGGWDSPLHF
TRBV12-3/TRBV12-4	TRBJ2-5	CASSSGTKETQYF
TRBV7-2	TRBJ2-1	CASSLYRGLYNEQFF
TRBV4-2	TRBJ2-1	CASSQDLRPDEQFF
TRBV11-2	TRBJ2-3	CASSLDPPTSAIMYF
TRBV5-4	TRBJ2-7	CASSSFSVEGQYF
TRBV28	TRBJ2-3	CASRTTGVDTQYF
TRBV29-1	TRBJ1-6	CSAKTGENSPLHF
TRBV12-3/TRBV12-4	TRBJ2-2	CASSLGSPGELFF
TRBV28	TRBJ2-5	CASSAITGGRETQYF
TRBV4-2	TRBJ2-3	CASSQVGSGGAADTQYF
TRBV5-1	TRBJ2-3	CASSLMIKGQGTDTQYF
TRBV12-3/TRBV12-4	TRBJ2-1	CASSFAVDEQFF
TRBV11-3	TRBJ2-7	CASSPRDGSYEQYF
TRBV4-1	TRBJ2-7	CASSSFGGEQYF
TRBV5-1	TRBJ1-3	CASSPTVLPGNTIYF
TRBV7-2	TRBJ1-2	CASSLDGQGDGYTF
TRBV27	TRBJ1-6	CASSVSDRGNSPLHF